These 14 T cell receptor beta chains came from one sample sequenced in a study of T cell responses to AZD1222 COVID-19 vaccine. The method was immunoSEQ multiplex PCR; TCRdb's version includes in-frame clones alone and lacks a portion of them. This sample carries 130,000 to 150,000 clones, around nine tenths of them seen once, and the ten largest clones take approximately 2.7%. The source was peripheral blood, collected on day 0 of MenACWY control vaccination. Receptors were obtained from an adult in good health.

The J gene is TRBJ2-3, the V gene TRBV24-1, with a possible D match to TRBD2 (5 bases). This CDR3 has 15 amino acids. Germline V gene data show CDR1 as KGHDR and CDR2 as SFDVKD. V was cut by 1 base and J by 5 bases, with 12 bases left in between. CDR3 region: CATSDFGPGKDTQYF. The CDR3 DNA reads TGTGCCACCAGTGATTTCGGTCCGGGGAAAGATACGCAGTATTTT.

The CDR3 nucleotides are TGTGCCAGCGGTCTAATTAGGACTGGCAGCAATCAGCCCCAGCATTTT. As protein: CASGLIRTGSNQPQHF. The chain employs TRBV2 and TRBJ1-5; D ambiguous. The CDR3 is 16 residues long. The V and J ends lost 8 bases and 1 base respectively, with 18 bases between them. The germline gives CDR1 SNHLY, CDR2 FYNNEI.

This chain joins TRBV5-1 and TRBJ1-6; TRBD1 might be the D (6 bases). V lost 4 bases, J lost 10 bases, and 18 bases lay in between. Germline assignment: CDR1 SGHRS and CDR2 YFSETQ. This CDR3 is built from 15 residues. CDR3 nucleotide sequence: TGCGCCAGCAGCCGGACCTCAGGGGAGAGGTCACCCCTCCACTTT. Translation: CASSRTSGERSPLHF. Full variable domain (missing parts from reference TRBV5-1 and TRBJ1-6): KAGVTQTPRYLIKTRGQQVTLSCSPISGHRSVSWYQQTPGQGLQFLFEYFSETQRNKGNFPGRFSGRQFSNSRSEMNVSTLELGDSALYLCASSRTSGERSPLHFGNGTRLTVT.

The genes are TRBV4-1 and TRBJ2-3, with D possibly TRBD2 on 5 matching bases. Germline assignment: CDR1 MGHRA and CDR2 YSYEKL. The V gene lost 1 base and the J gene lost 1 base, with 9 bases spanning the gap. The CDR3 extends over 15 amino acids. The CDR3 reads CASSQVTRRTDTQYF. In DNA form, the CDR3 reads TGCGCCAGCAGCCAAGTAACTAGGCGCACAGATACGCAGTATTTT.

The CDR3 DNA sequence: TGTGCCAGCAGCCTCGACAGGGGGAGTGGGGAGCTGTTTTTT. Protein product: CASSLDRGSGELFF. V is TRBV7-9 and J is TRBJ2-2; 9 bases map to TRBD1. With V trimmed by 5 bases and J by 8 bases, 6 bases remained unmatched. The CDR3 length is 14 residues. The germline CDR1 and CDR2 sequences are SEHNR and FQNEAQ (reference sequence).

The CDR3 region has the DNA TGCAGCGTGGGACCGCTGGGACAGTTTGACTCCTACGAGCAGTACTTC. It encodes CSVGPLGQFDSYEQYF. The V call is TRBV29-1, the J call TRBJ2-7; 7 bases agree with TRBD1. J lost 0 bases, V lost 6 bases, and 14 bases had no gene match. The CDR3 runs to 16 residues. Germline V gene data show CDR1 as SQVTM and CDR2 as ANQGSEA.

In regard to this clone: This sample includes further DNA sequences coding for the same CDR3. J is TRBJ1-1 and V is TRBV5-1, with D unresolved. This CDR3 comprises 14 residues. V lost 0 bases, J lost 4 bases, and 10 bases lay in between. The V gene's germline CDR1 is SGHRS and CDR2 YFSETQ. CDR3 in DNA: TGCGCCAGCAGCTTGGAAGGGCGTGGCACTGAAGCTTTCTTT. Encoded protein: CASSLEGRGTEAFF.

Of note for this clone: The same CDR3 also results from other DNA sequences found in this sample. The CDR3 DNA is TGCGCCAGCAGCCAGGAACAGCAAGATACGCAGTATTTT. As protein: CASSQEQQDTQYF. The chain has TRBV4-1 and TRBJ2-3; D is unclear. This CDR3 spans 13 amino acids. Trimming cost V 3 bases and J 5 bases, with 9 bases left between them. Germline V gene lookup returns CDR1 MGHRA and CDR2 YSYEKL.

The chain employs TRBV4-1 and TRBJ2-7; 9 bases map to TRBD1. Germline trimming cut 4 bases from V and 4 bases from J; bases unmatched to any gene: 8. The CDR3 length is 15 residues. Germline assignment: CDR1 MGHRA and CDR2 YSYEKL. CDR3 loop: CASSPGQGSVYEQYF. DNA of the CDR3: TGCGCCAGCAGCCCAGGACAGGGGTCTGTGTACGAGCAGTACTTC.

The chain links TRBV2 to TRBJ1-1; D gene unclear. CDR1 and CDR2 from the germline V gene are SNHLY and FYNNEI. V shed 8 bases and J shed 1 base, with 5 bases lying between them. This CDR3 has 11 amino acids. The DNA for the CDR3 is TGTGCCAGCGATGGGAACACTGAAGCTTTCTTT. Amino acid sequence: CASDGNTEAFF.

V is TRBV6-2 or TRBV6-3 and J is TRBJ2-3, with TRBD1 matching over 11 bases. The junction had 2 bases not matched to a gene; V was cut back by 0 bases and J by 3 bases. Looked up from germline, CDR1 is MNHEY and CDR2 is SVGEGT. This CDR3 is 16 amino acids long. The CDR3 sequence is CASSYSRDRGTDTQYF. For the CDR3, the DNA is TGTGCCAGCAGTTACTCCCGGGACAGGGGGACAGATACGCAGTATTTT.

The chain is built from TRBV6-5 and TRBJ1-6; D gene ambiguous. This CDR3 has 14 amino acids. V lost 3 bases and J 10 bases, leaving 13 bases between the germline ends. CDR1 MNHEY and CDR2 SVGAGI come from the germline V gene. This CDR3 reads CASSYAPPGSPLHF. As DNA, the CDR3 is TGTGCCAGCAGTTATGCCCCGCCGGGCTCACCCCTCCACTTT.

V usage is TRBV6-2 or TRBV6-3 and J usage is TRBJ1-5; D is unclear. Germline loops: CDR1 MNHEY, CDR2 SVGEGT. The CDR3 runs 17 residues. With 2 bases removed from V and 0 bases from J, the gap between germline ends came to 14 bases. CDR3 amino acids: CASSYVPRYDSNQPQHF. In DNA, the CDR3 is TGTGCCAGCAGTTACGTCCCCCGCTACGATAGCAATCAGCCCCAGCATTTT.

This clone was observed once. The chain uses TRBV19 and TRBJ1-4; 9 bases fit TRBD1. CDR1 LNHDA and CDR2 SQIVND come from the germline V gene (reference sequence). V lost 10 bases and J lost 7; bases outside the gene matches: 7. The CDR3 extends over 13 amino acids. The CDR3 here is CATPGTGPEKLFF. The CDR3 coding sequence is TGTGCCACACCCGGGACAGGGCCTGAAAAACTGTTTTTT. The full variable domain, rest sourced from reference TRBV19 and TRBJ1-4, is DGGITQSPKYLFRKEGQNVTLSCEQNLNHDAMYWYRQDPGQGLRLIYYSQIVNDFQKGDIAEGYSVSREKKESFPLTVTSAQKNPTAFYLCATPGTGPEKLFFGSGTQLSVL.